The present T cell receptor beta chain was sequenced within a study of cytomegalovirus exposure and HLA in healthy donors. For the study at large: A preliminary data release comprised approximately 85 million unique TCRs obtained from HLA-typed donors.

The PCR contained 60 Vbeta and 13 Jbeta primers. TCRdb's copy holds only in-frame clones and misses some; the assay was immunoSEQ multiplex PCR. The repertoire consists of more than 95,000 clones, with less than 85% occurring once and the leading ten covering over 8%. The origin of this receptor is a man aged 40-49 years in good health and CMV-seropositive. The sample was PBMCs.

CDR3 nucleotides: TGCAGCGTTGGTGGGGGCTCCTATGGCTACACCTTC. Amino acid sequence: CSVGGGSYGYTF. The V call is TRBV29-1, the J call TRBJ1-2; weak D call: TRBD1 (6 bases). Trimming took off 4 bases at V and 4 bases at J, with 10 bases between the two ends. This CDR3 region has 12 residues. From germline, CDR1 is SQVTM and CDR2 ANQGSEA.